A selection of T cell receptor beta chains follows, all from one sample in a study of blood T cells in healthy people across ages. TCRdb passed the 5' RACE reads through MiXCR, listing each CDR3 protein once. The sample lists 1.2 million to 1.5 million distinct CDR3 sequences; 55% to 75% were seen once. The sample taken for sequencing was blood. The receptor source for this set is a young man in good health. Both conserved end residues are part of each CDR3. A D gene is named only where the DNA matches it firmly. Size values are once, few and many counts, or a class for expanded clones, and some rows have none.

V	size	D	J	DNA	CDR3
TRBV12-3/TRBV12-4	-	TRBD2	TRBJ2-7	TGTGCCAGCAGTTTTGGGACTAGCGGGGAAAAGCAGTACTTC	CASSFGTSGEKQYF
TRBV6-2/TRBV6-3	-	-	TRBJ2-3	TGTGCCAGCAGTGACGACGGGACAGATACGCAGTATTTT	CASSDDGTDTQYF
TRBV27	once	TRBD2	TRBJ2-5	TGTGCCAGCAGTTTAACTAGCGGGGAGGGTGGAGAGACCCAGTACTTC	CASSLTSGEGGETQYF
TRBV14	once	-	TRBJ2-3	TGTGCCAGCAGCCCACTTCAGGGACGAAGCACAGATACGCAGTATTTT	CASSPLQGRSTDTQYF
TRBV7-6	many	TRBD1	TRBJ2-7	TGTGCCAGCAGTTCATCGGGAGACAGGGGCTTGTACGAGCAGTACTTC	CASSSSGDRGLYEQYF
TRBV4-3	once	-	TRBJ2-1	TGCGCCAGCAGCCAAGATTCCGGCAGGGAGCAGTTCTTC	CASSQDSGREQFF
TRBV6-6	few	TRBD2	TRBJ2-1	TGTGCCAGCAGTCCCTCTAGCGGGGGGGCCTACAATGAGCAGTTCTTC	CASSPSSGGAYNEQFF
TRBV11-2	-	-	TRBJ2-7	TGTGCCAGCAGCTTAGAGGAGTCCGAGCAGTACTTC	CASSLEESEQYF
TRBV6-5	-	-	TRBJ2-5	TGTGCCAGCAGTGGGTCAGGGTCCCAAGAGACCCAGTACTTC	CASSGSGSQETQYF
TRBV20-1	-	-	TRBJ2-5	TGCAGTGCCCTACGGGGGGCAGGGAGGGTTTGGGGAGAGACCCAGTACTTC	CSALRGAGRVWGETQYF
TRBV9	-	TRBD2	TRBJ2-1	TGTGCCAGCAGCGTAGTAGGACTAGCGGGGTACAATGAGCAGTTCTTC	CASSVVGLAGYNEQFF
TRBV7-2	-	-	TRBJ2-5	TGTGCCAGCAGCTTAGTCGGGGAAGGAGAGACCCAGTACTTC	CASSLVGEGETQYF
TRBV5-5	-	-	TRBJ1-5	TGTGCCAGCAGAGAGGGCAGCAATCAGCCCCAGCATTTT	CASREGSNQPQHF
TRBV7-2	few	-	TRBJ1-5	TGTGCCAGCAGGCTGAACAGCAATCAGCCCCAGCATTTT	CASRLNSNQPQHF
TRBV5-6	-	-	TRBJ2-4	TGTGCCAGCAGCCCGACAGGCTGGGGCAGGGGAAAAAACATTCAGTACTTC	CASSPTGWGRGKNIQYF
TRBV4-1	-	-	TRBJ1-1	TGCGCCAGCAGCCTTCTCCCAGACCCCGACGGTGGGACTGAAGCTTTCTTT	CASSLLPDPDGGTEAFF